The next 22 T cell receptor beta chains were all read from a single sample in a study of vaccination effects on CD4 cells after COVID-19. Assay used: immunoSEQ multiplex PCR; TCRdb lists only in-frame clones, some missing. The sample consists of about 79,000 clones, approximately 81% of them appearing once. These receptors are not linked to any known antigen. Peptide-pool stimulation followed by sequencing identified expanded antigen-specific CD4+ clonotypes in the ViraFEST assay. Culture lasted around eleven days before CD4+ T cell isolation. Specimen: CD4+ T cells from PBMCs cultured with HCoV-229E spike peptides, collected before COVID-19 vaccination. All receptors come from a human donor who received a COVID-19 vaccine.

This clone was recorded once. CDR3 loop: CASSQAASTLYGYTF. DNA of the CDR3: TGTGCCAGCAGCCAAGCGGCAAGTACTTTATATGGCTACACCTTC. The chain has TRBV3-1 (or the pseudogene TRBV3-2) and TRBJ1-2; D is ambiguous. Germline V gives CDR1 LGHDT, CDR2 YNNKEL (reference sequence). The length of the CDR3 is 15 residues. Trimming took 1 base from V and 5 from J, leaving 14 bases between them.

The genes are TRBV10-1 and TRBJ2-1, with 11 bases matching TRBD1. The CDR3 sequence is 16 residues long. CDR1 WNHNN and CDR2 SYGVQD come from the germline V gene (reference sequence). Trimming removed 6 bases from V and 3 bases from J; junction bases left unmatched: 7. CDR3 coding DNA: TGCGCCAGCAGCTCCCCCGGGACAGGGGGCTACAATGAGCAGTTCTTC. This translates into CASSSPGTGGYNEQFF.

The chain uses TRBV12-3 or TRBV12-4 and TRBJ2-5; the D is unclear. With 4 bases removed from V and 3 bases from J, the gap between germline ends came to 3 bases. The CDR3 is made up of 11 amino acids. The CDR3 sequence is CASSYEETQYF. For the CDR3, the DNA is TGTGCCAGCAGTTACGAAGAGACCCAGTACTTC.

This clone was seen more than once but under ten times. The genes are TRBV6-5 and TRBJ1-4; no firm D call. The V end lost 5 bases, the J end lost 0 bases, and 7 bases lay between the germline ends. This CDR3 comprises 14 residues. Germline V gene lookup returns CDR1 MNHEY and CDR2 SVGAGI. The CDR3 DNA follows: TGTGCCAGCAGTCGCCGGTCAACTAATGAAAAACTGTTTTTT. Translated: CASSRRSTNEKLFF.

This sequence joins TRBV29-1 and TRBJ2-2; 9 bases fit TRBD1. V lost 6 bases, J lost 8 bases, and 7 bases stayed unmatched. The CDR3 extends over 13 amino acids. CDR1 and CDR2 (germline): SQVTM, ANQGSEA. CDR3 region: CSVGGTGTGELFF. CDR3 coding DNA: TGCAGCGTGGGCGGGACAGGGACAGGGGAGCTGTTTTTT.

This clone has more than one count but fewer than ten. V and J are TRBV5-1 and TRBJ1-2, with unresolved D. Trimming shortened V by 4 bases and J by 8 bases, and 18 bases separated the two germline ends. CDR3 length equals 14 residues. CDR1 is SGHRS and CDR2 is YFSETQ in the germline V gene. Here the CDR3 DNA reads TGCGCCAGCAGCCCCTTAGGTGAGGGCCGAGGCTACACCTTC. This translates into CASSPLGEGRGYTF.

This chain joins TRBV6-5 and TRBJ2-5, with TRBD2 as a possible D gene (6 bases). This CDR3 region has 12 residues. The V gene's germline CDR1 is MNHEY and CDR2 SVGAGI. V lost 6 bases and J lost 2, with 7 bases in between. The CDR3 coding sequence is TGTGCCAGCAGGGACTATCAAGAGACCCAGTACTTC. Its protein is CASRDYQETQYF.

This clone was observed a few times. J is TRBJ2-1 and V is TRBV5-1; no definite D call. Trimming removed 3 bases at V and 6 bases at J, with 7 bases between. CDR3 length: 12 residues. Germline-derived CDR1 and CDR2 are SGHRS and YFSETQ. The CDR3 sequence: CASSSGLNEQFF. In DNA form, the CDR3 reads TGCGCCAGCAGCTCCGGGCTCAATGAGCAGTTCTTC.

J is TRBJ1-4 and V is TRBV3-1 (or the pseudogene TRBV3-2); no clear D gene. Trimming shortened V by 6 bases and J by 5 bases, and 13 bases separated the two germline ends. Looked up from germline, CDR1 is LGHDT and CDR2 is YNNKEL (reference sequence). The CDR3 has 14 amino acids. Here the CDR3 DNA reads TGTGCCAGCAGTCCTGACACAAGAAATGAAAAACTGTTTTTT. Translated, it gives CASSPDTRNEKLFF.

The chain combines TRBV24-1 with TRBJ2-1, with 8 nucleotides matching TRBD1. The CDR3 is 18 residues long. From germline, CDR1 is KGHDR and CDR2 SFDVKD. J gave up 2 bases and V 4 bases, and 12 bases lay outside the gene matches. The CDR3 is CATSDRTGSRWAYNEQFF. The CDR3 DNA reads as TGTGCCACCAGTGACAGGACAGGGAGTAGGTGGGCCTACAATGAGCAGTTCTTC.

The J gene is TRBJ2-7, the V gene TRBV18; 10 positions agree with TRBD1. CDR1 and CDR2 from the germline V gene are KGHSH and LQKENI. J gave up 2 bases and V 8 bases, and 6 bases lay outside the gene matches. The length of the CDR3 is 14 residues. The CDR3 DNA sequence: TGTGCCAGCCAACAAGGACAGGGGGCCTACGAGCAGTACGTC. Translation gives CASQQGQGAYEQYV.

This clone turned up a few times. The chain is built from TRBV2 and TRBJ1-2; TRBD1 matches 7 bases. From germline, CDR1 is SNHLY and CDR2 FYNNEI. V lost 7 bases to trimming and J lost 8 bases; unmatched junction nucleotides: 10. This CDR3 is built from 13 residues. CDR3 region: CASTGGLMGGYTF. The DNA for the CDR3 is TGTGCCAGCACAGGGGGTCTGATGGGAGGCTACACCTTC.

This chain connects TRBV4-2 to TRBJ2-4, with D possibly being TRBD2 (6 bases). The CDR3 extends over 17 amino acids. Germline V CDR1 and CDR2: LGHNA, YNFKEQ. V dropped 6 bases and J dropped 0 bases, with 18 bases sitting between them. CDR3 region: CASSYTMGDLAKNIQYF. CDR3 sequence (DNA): TGTGCCAGCAGTTACACCATGGGGGACTTAGCCAAAAACATTCAGTACTTC.

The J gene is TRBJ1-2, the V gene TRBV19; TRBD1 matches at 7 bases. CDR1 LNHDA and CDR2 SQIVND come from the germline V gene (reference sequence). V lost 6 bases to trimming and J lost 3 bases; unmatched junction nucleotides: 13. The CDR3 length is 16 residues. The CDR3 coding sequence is TGTGCCAGTAGATCGGACAGGTCATTGTTGTACTATGGCTACACCTTC. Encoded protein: CASRSDRSLLYYGYTF. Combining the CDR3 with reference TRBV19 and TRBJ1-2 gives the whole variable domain DGGITQSPKYLFRKEGQNVTLSCEQNLNHDAMYWYRQDPGQGLRLIYYSQIVNDFQKGDIAEGYSVSREKKESFPLTVTSAQKNPTAFYLCASRSDRSLLYYGYTFGSGTRLTVV.

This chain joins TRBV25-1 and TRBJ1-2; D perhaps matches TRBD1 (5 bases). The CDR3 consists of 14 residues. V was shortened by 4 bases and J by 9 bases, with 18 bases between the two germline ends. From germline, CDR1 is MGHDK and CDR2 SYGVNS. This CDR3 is CASSAGGSRSSYTF. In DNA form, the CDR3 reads TGTGCCAGCAGTGCCGGGGGGTCTCGGTCGAGCTACACCTTC.

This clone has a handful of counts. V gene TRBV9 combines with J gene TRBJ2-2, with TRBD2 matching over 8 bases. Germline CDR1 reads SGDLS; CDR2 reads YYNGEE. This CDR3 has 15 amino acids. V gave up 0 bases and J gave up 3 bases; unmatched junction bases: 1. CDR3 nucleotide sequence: TGTGCCAGCAGCGTAGCGGGGGGGGACACCGGGGAGCTGTTTTTT. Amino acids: CASSVAGGDTGELFF. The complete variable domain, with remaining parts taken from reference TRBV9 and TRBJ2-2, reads DSGVTQTPKHLITATGQRVTLRCSPRSGDLSVYWYQQSLDQGLQFLIQYYNGEERAKGNILERFSAQQFPDLHSELNLSSLELGDSALYFCASSVAGGDTGELFFGEGSRLTVL.

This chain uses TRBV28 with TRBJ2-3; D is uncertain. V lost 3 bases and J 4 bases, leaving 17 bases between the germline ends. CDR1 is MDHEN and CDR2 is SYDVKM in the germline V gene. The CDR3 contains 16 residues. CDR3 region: CASSFNRMVTSDTQYF. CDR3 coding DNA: TGTGCCAGCAGTTTCAATCGAATGGTAACGTCAGATACGCAGTATTTT.

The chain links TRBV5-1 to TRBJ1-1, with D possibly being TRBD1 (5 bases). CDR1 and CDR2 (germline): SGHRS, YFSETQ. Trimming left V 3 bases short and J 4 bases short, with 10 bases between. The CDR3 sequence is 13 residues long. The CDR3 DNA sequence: TGCGCCAGCAGCTGGGCAGGGCTCACTGAAGCTTTCTTT. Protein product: CASSWAGLTEAFF. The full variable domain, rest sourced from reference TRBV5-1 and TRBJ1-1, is KAGVTQTPRYLIKTRGQQVTLSCSPISGHRSVSWYQQTPGQGLQFLFEYFSETQRNKGNFPGRFSGRQFSNSRSEMNVSTLELGDSALYLCASSWAGLTEAFFGQGTRLTVV.

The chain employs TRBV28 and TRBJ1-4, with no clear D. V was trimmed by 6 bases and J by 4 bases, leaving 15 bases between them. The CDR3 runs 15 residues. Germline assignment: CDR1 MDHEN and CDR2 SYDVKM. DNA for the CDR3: TGTGCCAGCAGCCCCCCCGGGTCCTTTAATGAAAAACTGTTTTTT. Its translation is CASSPPGSFNEKLFF. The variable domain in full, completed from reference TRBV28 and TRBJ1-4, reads DVKVTQSSRYLVKRTGEKVFLECVQDMDHENMFWYRQDPGLGLRLIYFSYDVKMKEKGDIPEGYSVSREKKERFSLILESASTNQTSMYLCASSPPGSFNEKLFFGSGTQLSVL.

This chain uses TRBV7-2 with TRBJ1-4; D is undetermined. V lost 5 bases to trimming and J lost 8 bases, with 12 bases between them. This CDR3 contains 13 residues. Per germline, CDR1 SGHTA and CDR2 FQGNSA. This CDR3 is CASSRRFGEKLFF. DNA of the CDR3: TGTGCCAGCAGCCGGCGGTTTGGGGAAAAACTGTTTTTT. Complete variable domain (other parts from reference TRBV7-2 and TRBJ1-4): GAGVSQSPSNKVTEKGKDVELRCDPISGHTALYWYRQSLGQGLEFLIYFQGNSAPDKSGLPSDRFSAERTGGSVSTLTIQRTQQEDSAVYLCASSRRFGEKLFFGSGTQLSVL.

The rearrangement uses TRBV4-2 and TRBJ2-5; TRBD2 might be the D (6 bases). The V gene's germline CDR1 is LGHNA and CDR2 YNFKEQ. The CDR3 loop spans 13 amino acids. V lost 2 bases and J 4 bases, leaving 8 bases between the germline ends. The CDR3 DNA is TGTGCCAGCAGCCAACTCGGGGGAGAGACCCAGTACTTC. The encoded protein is CASSQLGGETQYF.

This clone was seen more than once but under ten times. The chain's CDR3 is CASSPRRQDGREKLFF. The CDR3 DNA follows: TGTGCCAGCTCACCTCGTCGACAGGACGGAAGGGAAAAACTGTTTTTT. The gene calls are TRBV18 and TRBJ1-4; tentatively, D is TRBD1 (6 bases). Trimming removed 3 bases from V and 8 bases from J, with 19 bases in between. CDR1 KGHSH and CDR2 LQKENI come from the germline V gene. The CDR3 covers 16 residues.